The clone carrying this T cell receptor beta chain was seen only a few times. The entry originates in a study of early T cells in non-severe SARS-CoV-2 infection. Across the study: Unpaired chains resulted from sequencing bulk RNA of unsorted whole blood.

Each CDR3 protein is one row after TCRdb ran MiXCR on the 5' RACE reads. The sample consists of around 60,000 distinct CDR3 sequences, around 20% of them appearing once. The clonotype comes from an adult who was a healthcare worker with PCR-confirmed SARS-CoV-2 infection or an uninfected control (not recorded which). Sequenced material: whole blood, taken at baseline.

The CDR3 DNA sequence: TGCGCCAGCAGCTCGGGCGGACAGGGTTATTCACCCCTCCACTTT. Its protein is CASSSGGQGYSPLHF. The J gene is TRBJ1-6, the V gene TRBV5-1; 8 bases agree with TRBD1. The V gene's germline CDR1 is SGHRS and CDR2 YFSETQ. Unmatched junction bases numbered 7, after V lost 3 bases and J lost 8 bases. The CDR3 totals 15 residues.